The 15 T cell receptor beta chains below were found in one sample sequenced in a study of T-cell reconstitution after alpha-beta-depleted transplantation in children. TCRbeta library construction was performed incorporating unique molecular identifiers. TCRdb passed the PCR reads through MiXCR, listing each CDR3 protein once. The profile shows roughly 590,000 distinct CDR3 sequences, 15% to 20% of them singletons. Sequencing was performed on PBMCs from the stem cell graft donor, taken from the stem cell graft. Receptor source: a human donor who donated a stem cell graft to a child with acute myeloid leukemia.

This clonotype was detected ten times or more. The CDR3 bases are TGCAGTGCCACAAAGACAGGAGAATACGAGCAGTACTTC. Its protein is CSATKTGEYEQYF. The chain joins TRBV20-1 to TRBJ2-7, with D possibly TRBD1 on 6 matching bases. Germline lookup yields CDR1 DFQATT and CDR2 SNEGSKA (reference sequence). The V end was cut by 6 bases, the J end by 4 bases, with 16 bases between. The length of the CDR3 is 13 residues.

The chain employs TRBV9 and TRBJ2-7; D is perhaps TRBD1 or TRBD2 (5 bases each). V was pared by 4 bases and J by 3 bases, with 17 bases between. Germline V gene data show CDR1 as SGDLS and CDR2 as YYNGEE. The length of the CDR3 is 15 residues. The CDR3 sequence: CASSLGDEVYYEQYF. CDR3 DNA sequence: TGTGCCAGCAGCCTGGGGGATGAAGTATACTACGAGCAGTACTTC.

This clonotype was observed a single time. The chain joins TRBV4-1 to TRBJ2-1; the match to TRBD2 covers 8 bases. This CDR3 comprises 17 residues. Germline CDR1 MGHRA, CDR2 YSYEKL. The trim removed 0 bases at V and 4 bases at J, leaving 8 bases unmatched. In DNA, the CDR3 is TGCGCCAGCAGCCAAGAAGGGGCGGGAGGAAGGTACAATGAGCAGTTCTTC. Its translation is CASSQEGAGGRYNEQFF.

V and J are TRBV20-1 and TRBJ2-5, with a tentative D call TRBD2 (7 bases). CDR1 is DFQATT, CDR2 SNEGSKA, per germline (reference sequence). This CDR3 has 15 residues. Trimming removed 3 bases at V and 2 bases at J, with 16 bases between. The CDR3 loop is CSASEVAGAQETQYF. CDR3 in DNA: TGCAGTGCTAGTGAGGTGGCGGGGGCACAAGAGACCCAGTACTTC.

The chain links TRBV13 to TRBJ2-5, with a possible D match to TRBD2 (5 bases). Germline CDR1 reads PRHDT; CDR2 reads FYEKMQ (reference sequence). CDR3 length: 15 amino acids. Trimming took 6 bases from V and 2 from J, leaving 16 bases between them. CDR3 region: CASSFRRERQETQYF. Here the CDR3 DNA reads TGTGCCAGCAGTTTTAGAAGGGAGCGGCAAGAGACCCAGTACTTC.

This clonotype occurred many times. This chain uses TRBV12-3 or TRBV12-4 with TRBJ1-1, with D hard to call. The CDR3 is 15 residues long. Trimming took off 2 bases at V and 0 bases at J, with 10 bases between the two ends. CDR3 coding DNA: TGTGCCAGCAGTTTATTGGGCAGCATGAACACTGAAGCTTTCTTT. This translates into CASSLLGSMNTEAFF.

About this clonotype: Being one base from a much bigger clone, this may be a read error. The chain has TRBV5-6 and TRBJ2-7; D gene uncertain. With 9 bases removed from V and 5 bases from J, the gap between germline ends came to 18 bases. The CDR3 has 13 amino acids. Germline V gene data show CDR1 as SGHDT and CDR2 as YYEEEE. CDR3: CANTSTPFDEQYF. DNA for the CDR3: TGTGCCAACACCTCCACGCCCTTCGACGAGCAGTACTTC.

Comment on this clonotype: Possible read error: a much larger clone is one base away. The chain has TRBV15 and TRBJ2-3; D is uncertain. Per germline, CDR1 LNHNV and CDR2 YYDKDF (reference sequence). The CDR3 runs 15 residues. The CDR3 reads CATSRDRARTDRQYF. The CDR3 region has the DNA TGTGCCACCAGCAGAGATAGGGCTCGCACAGATAGGCAGTATTTT.

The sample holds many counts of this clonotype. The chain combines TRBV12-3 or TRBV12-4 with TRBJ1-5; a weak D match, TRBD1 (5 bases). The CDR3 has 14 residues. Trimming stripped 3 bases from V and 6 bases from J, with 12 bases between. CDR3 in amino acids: CASSFGGGVQPQHF. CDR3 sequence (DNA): TGTGCCAGCAGTTTCGGTGGGGGGGTTCAGCCCCAGCATTTT.

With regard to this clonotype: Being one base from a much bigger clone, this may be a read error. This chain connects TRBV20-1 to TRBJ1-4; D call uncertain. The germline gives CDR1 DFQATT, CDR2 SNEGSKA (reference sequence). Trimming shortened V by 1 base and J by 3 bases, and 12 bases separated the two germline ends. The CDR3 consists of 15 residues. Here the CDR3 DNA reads TGCAGTGCTAGAGGAGGGTTGTACGCTAATGAAAAACTGTTTTTT. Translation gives CSARGGLYANEKLFF.

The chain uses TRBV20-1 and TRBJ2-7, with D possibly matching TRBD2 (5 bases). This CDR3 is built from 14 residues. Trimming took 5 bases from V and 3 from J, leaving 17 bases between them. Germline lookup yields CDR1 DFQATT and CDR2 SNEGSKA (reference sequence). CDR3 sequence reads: CSAGREGLNYEQYF. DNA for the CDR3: TGCAGTGCTGGGCGAGAGGGTCTCAACTACGAGCAGTACTTC.

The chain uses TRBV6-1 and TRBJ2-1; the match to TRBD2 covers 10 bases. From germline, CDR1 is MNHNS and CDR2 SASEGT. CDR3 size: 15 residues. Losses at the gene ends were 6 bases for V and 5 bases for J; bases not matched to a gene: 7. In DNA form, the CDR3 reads TGTGCCAGCAGGCTTGGACTAGCGGCTAACAATGAGCAGTTCTTC. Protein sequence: CASRLGLAANNEQFF.

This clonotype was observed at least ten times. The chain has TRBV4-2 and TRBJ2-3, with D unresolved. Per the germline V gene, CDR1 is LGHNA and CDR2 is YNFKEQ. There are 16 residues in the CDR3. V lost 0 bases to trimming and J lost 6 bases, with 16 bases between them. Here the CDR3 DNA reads TGTGCCAGCAGCCAAGAGTCGAGGCCCACCGTGGATACGCAGTATTTT. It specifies CASSQESRPTVDTQYF.

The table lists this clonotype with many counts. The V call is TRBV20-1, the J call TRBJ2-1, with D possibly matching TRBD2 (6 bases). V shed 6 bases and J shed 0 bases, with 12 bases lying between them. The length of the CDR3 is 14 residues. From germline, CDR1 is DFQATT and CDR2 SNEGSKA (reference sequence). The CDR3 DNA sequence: TGCAGTGCCACCCGGGGGAACTCCTACAATGAGCAGTTCTTC. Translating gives CSATRGNSYNEQFF.

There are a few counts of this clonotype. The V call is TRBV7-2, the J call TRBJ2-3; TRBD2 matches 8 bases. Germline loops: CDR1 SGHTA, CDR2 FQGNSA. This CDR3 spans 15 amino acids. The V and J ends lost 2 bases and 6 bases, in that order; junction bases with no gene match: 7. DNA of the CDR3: TGTGCCAGCAGCTTAACGGCGGGGGGATCCGATACGCAGTATTTT. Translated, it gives CASSLTAGGSDTQYF.